Presented here are 4 T cell receptor beta chains from one specimen sequenced in a study of T cells in women clearing cervical HPV infection. Assay used: immunoSEQ multiplex PCR; TCRdb lists only in-frame clones, some missing. The sample includes some 14,000 clones. The sequencing sample was made of blood buffy coat. These receptors all come from a woman between 18 and 69 years old with a cervical HPV16 infection that either progressed to CIN3+ or cleared (not recorded which).

Notes on this clone: One end of the junction is discordant with germline, which a read error may explain. The DNA read from the CDR3 is TGCGCCAGCAGCCAAGAGTCGGGTTACAATGAG. Protein sequence: CASSQESGYNE. The full CDR3 protein is CASSQESGYNEQFF. The V call is TRBV4-2, the J call TRBJ2-1; D is undetermined. The read terminates 3 residues ahead of where the CDR3 ends, so the germline J gene completes it. This CDR3 contains 14 residues. CDR1 is LGHNA, CDR2 YNFKEQ, per germline.

About this clone itself: The read comes to an end 3 residues before the CDR3 does, leaving the germline J gene to fill in the end. The rearrangement joins TRBV12-3 or TRBV12-4 to TRBJ2-3; 7 bases are a match to TRBD1. The CDR3 has 11 residues. After removal of 6 bases from V and 6 bases from J, the junction contained 0 bases not matched to a gene. The DNA read from the CDR3 is TGTGCCAGCAGCAGGGGGGATACG. This translates into CASSRGDT. The entire CDR3 sequence reads CASSRGDTQYF.

CDR3 region: CASSPMDSWRSPLFF. The sequenced part of the CDR3 DNA is TGTGCCAGCTCACCGATGGACAGTTGGCGATCACCG. The rearrangement uses TRBV18 and TRBJ2-2; D perhaps matches TRBD1 (6 bases). The read ends 3 residues before the CDR3 terminus; that terminus is restored from the germline J gene. Germline V gene lookup returns CDR1 KGHSH and CDR2 LQKENI. This CDR3 is 15 amino acids long.

As for this clone: Read data end 3 residues before the CDR3 end; the end is taken from the germline J gene. Other DNA sequences of this sample code for an identical CDR3. This rearrangement joins TRBV6-1 to TRBJ2-7, with 9 bases identical to TRBD1. V lost 2 bases to trimming and J lost 1 base; unmatched junction nucleotides: 3. The CDR3 loop spans 15 amino acids. Germline V CDR1 and CDR2: MNHNS, SASEGT. CDR3 bases read: TGTGCCAGCAGTGAACCGGGACAGGGATCCTACGAG. Translated, it gives CASSEPGQGSYE. The complete CDR3 protein is CASSEPGQGSYEQYF.